A single sample is the source of the 17 T cell receptor beta chains below, sequenced in a study of technical replicates of blood from several donors. Assay: immunoSEQ multiplex PCR; the TCRdb copy retains only in-frame clones and omits some. The table lists some 70,000 clones, around 87% of them singletons. The sequenced sample consisted of PBMCs. Receptors were obtained from a human donor in good health. Some clones in this sample may be carry-over from other donors' samples.

The rearrangement uses TRBV20-1 and TRBJ2-1; D may be TRBD2 (6 bases). This CDR3 contains 11 residues. Looked up from germline, CDR1 is DFQATT and CDR2 is SNEGSKA (reference sequence). CDR3 sequence: CSWGVRNEQFF. CDR3 sequence (DNA): TGCAGCTGGGGGGTTCGCAATGAGCAGTTCTTC.

V usage is TRBV18 and J usage is TRBJ2-5; no definite D call. V was pared by 3 bases and J by 4 bases, with 6 bases between. The length of the CDR3 is 12 residues. The V gene's germline CDR1 is KGHSH and CDR2 LQKENI. This CDR3 is CASSPPGETQYF. CDR3 DNA: TGTGCCAGCTCACCCCCAGGAGAGACCCAGTACTTC. Looking up the rest from reference TRBV18 and TRBJ2-5 gives the full variable domain: NAGVMQNPRHLVRRRGQEARLRCSPMKGHSHVYWYRQLPEEGLKFMVYLQKENIIDESGMPKERFSAEFPKEGPSILRIQQVVRGDSAAYFCASSPPGETQYFGPGTRLLVL.

V usage is TRBV7-3 and J usage is TRBJ1-2, with 7 bases lining up with TRBD1. This CDR3 has 14 amino acids. Losses at the gene ends were 0 bases for V and 2 bases for J; bases not matched to a gene: 0. Germline V CDR1 and CDR2: SGHTA, FQGTGA. In DNA form, the CDR3 reads TGTGCCAGCAGCTTAACGGGACAGAACTATGGCTACACCTTC. Translated, it gives CASSLTGQNYGYTF.

In the case of this clone: A far larger clone is one nucleotide away, so this likely arose from a read error. This sample also contains other DNA sequences that code for the same CDR3. The chain links TRBV5-1 to TRBJ2-1; 10 nucleotides agree with TRBD2. This CDR3 has 14 residues. Germline CDR1 is SGHRS and CDR2 is YFSETQ. V was clipped by 3 bases and J by 4 bases; unmatched bases: 1. The CDR3, as DNA: TGCGCCAGCAGCTCTAGCGGGGGTTACAATGAGCAGTTCTTC. It translates to CASSSSGGYNEQFF.

The V call is TRBV4-3, the J call TRBJ2-7; a possible D gene is TRBD2 (5 bases). Germline assignment: CDR1 LGHNA and CDR2 YSLEER. The CDR3 is made up of 16 amino acids. The ends were cut back, 0 bases at V and 2 bases at J, with 14 bases in the middle. In DNA, the CDR3 is TGCGCCAGCAGCCAAGATGGGAGCGGAGGAACCTACGAGCAGTACTTC. Translating it yields CASSQDGSGGTYEQYF.

The genes are TRBV7-3 and TRBJ2-1; 8 bases are shared with TRBD2. Unmatched junction bases numbered 2, after V lost 0 bases and J lost 4 bases. CDR3 length: 15 amino acids. Germline loops: CDR1 SGHTA, CDR2 FQGTGA. The CDR3 reads CASSLTSGIYNEQFF. The CDR3 DNA sequence: TGTGCCAGCAGCTTAACTAGCGGGATTTACAATGAGCAGTTCTTC.

The chain carries TRBV19 and TRBJ1-6; no definite D call. Germline assignment: CDR1 LNHDA and CDR2 SQIVND (reference sequence). The CDR3 sequence is 13 residues long. Trimming stripped 6 bases from V and 7 bases from J, with 10 bases between. The DNA for the CDR3 is TGTGCCAGTAGCACTTCATACAATTCACCCCTCCACTTT. Translated, it gives CASSTSYNSPLHF.

The gene calls are TRBV5-1 and TRBJ2-5, with TRBD2 matching over 9 bases. Losses at the gene ends were 5 bases for V and 3 bases for J; bases not matched to a gene: 8. CDR1 and CDR2 (germline): SGHRS, YFSETQ. The CDR3 spans 15 residues. The CDR3 loop reads CASRPSGRREETQYF. The CDR3 nucleotides are TGCGCCAGCAGACCCAGCGGGAGGAGGGAAGAGACCCAGTACTTC.

This rearrangement joins TRBV11-2 to TRBJ1-3; D gene ambiguous. The CDR3 has 15 residues. Germline lookup yields CDR1 SGHAT and CDR2 FQNNGV. Trimming removed 2 bases at V and 1 base at J, with 9 bases between. CDR3 DNA sequence: TGTGCCAGCAGCTTACAGTTTTTTTCTGGAAACACCATATATTTT. It translates to CASSLQFFSGNTIYF.

V and J are TRBV10-3 and TRBJ2-6, with TRBD2 matching 7 bases. From germline, CDR1 is ENHRY and CDR2 SYGVKD. Trimming cost V 3 bases and J 2 bases; bases outside gene matches: 10. The CDR3 covers 18 residues. The CDR3 here is CAISELSASGPGANVLTF. In DNA form, the CDR3 reads TGTGCCATCAGTGAATTATCGGCTAGCGGACCTGGGGCCAACGTCCTGACTTTC.

The chain employs TRBV19 and TRBJ2-4, with TRBD1 matching over 8 bases. Germline V gene lookup returns CDR1 LNHDA and CDR2 SQIVND (reference sequence). V trimming: 8 bases; J trimming: 3 bases; junction bases outside the gene matches: 9. The CDR3 loop spans 15 amino acids. The CDR3 coding sequence is TGTGCCAGTGGACAGGGCGAAGTGGGCAAAAACATTCAGTACTTC. Translation gives CASGQGEVGKNIQYF.

J is TRBJ2-3 and V is TRBV7-2; 13 bases are a match to TRBD2. This CDR3 has 16 residues. After removal of 5 bases from V and 4 bases from J, the junction contained 6 bases not matched to a gene. From germline, CDR1 is SGHTA and CDR2 FQGNSA. The CDR3 protein is CASSARTSGSPDTQYF. CDR3 coding DNA: TGTGCCAGCAGCGCTCGGACTAGCGGGAGTCCAGATACGCAGTATTTT.

The J gene is TRBJ1-1, the V gene TRBV5-1; D remains unclear. The V gene's germline CDR1 is SGHRS and CDR2 YFSETQ. The V end was cut by 0 bases, the J end by 4 bases, with 13 bases between. The CDR3 has 15 residues. CDR3 residues: CASSLAPGEGTEAFF. Written as DNA, the CDR3 is TGCGCCAGCAGCTTGGCTCCGGGAGAGGGCACTGAAGCTTTCTTT.

The table lists this clone with a few counts. The chain couples TRBV19 to TRBJ1-5; D possibly corresponds to TRBD1 (6 bases). CDR1 is LNHDA and CDR2 is SQIVND in the germline V gene (reference sequence). The CDR3 is 16 residues long. Trimming took 1 base from V and 3 from J, leaving 13 bases between them. This CDR3 is CASSIVRGGSNQPQHF. The DNA of the CDR3 is TGTGCCAGTAGTATAGTCCGCGGGGGCTCCAATCAGCCCCAGCATTTT.

The chain uses TRBV5-1 and TRBJ2-2, with 9 bases matching TRBD2. The ends lost 1 base at V and 1 base at J; junction bases unmatched: 11. This CDR3 spans 19 amino acids. Germline V gene sequence: CDR1 SGHRS, CDR2 YFSETQ. The chain's CDR3 is CASSLSSGLAGMNTGELFF. DNA for the CDR3: TGCGCCAGCAGCTTGAGTTCAGGGCTAGCGGGAATGAACACCGGGGAGCTGTTTTTT.

This chain uses TRBV19 with TRBJ2-2; D remains unclear. The V end lost 6 bases, the J end lost 1 base, and 9 bases lay between the germline ends. Germline CDR1 reads LNHDA; CDR2 reads SQIVND (reference sequence). CDR3 length equals 14 residues. The CDR3 reads CASSTSRNTGELFF. In DNA, the CDR3 is TGTGCCAGTAGCACATCTAGGAACACCGGGGAGCTGTTTTTT. Based on the CDR3 plus reference TRBV19 and TRBJ2-2, the full variable domain is DGGITQSPKYLFRKEGQNVTLSCEQNLNHDAMYWYRQDPGQGLRLIYYSQIVNDFQKGDIAEGYSVSREKKESFPLTVTSAQKNPTAFYLCASSTSRNTGELFFGEGSRLTVL.

This clone occurred a few times. The V call is TRBV6-1, the J call TRBJ2-1, with D unresolved. From germline, CDR1 is MNHNS and CDR2 SASEGT. Trimming removed 6 bases at V and 8 bases at J, with 14 bases between. The CDR3 length is 13 residues. Here the CDR3 reads CASSARLFDEQFF. CDR3 sequence (DNA): TGTGCCAGCAGCGCCAGACTCTTCGATGAGCAGTTCTTC.